The sequence of this T cell receptor beta chain was determined in a study of T cell responses to AZD1222 COVID-19 vaccine. General observations from the study: Donors skewed white British and female; clonal diversity was possibly underestimated.

Note on this clone: As yet, its antigen is unknown.

Here immunoSEQ multiplex PCR was the method, and the copy in TCRdb shows in-frame clones only, minus some. The sample carries roughly 180,000 clones, approximately 86% recorded once. Between the trimmed V and J ends, which lost 0 bases and 6 bases, there was a span of 7 bases. The CDR3 is made up of 13 amino acids. From germline, CDR1 is SGHKS and CDR2 YYEKEE (reference sequence). Source: peripheral blood, taken on day 0 of AZD1222 vaccination. This TCR derives from an adult in good health. The chain is built from TRBV5-5 and TRBJ2-1, with no clear D. CDR3 coding DNA: TGTGCCAGCAGCTTGGCCTGGGGCAATGAGCAGTTCTTC. This gives the protein CASSLAWGNEQFF.